What follows is one T cell receptor beta chain and its context. CDR3 length: 13 amino acids. The junction had 8 bases not matched to a gene; V was cut back by 7 bases and J by 6 bases. Germline V lookup: CDR1 LNHDA, CDR2 SQIVND (reference sequence). This record belongs to a study of blood T cell repertoires in COVID-19. Study-level information: Samples of COVID-19 (acute and convalescent) were obtained from the United States, Italy and Spain.

Clones were read by immunoSEQ multiplex PCR, and TCRdb kept only the in-frame ones, dropping some. The sample holds some 90,000 clones, nearly 90% seen once. The rearrangement uses TRBV19 and TRBJ2-7, with 8 bases identical to TRBD1. The material sequenced was peripheral blood. The sequence derives from a woman older than 75 with active or convalescent COVID-19. The CDR3 nucleotides read TGTGCCAGTAAGGGGACAGGTGGGGCCGAGCAGTACTTC. The encoded protein is CASKGTGGAEQYF.